Listed below are T cell receptor beta chains from one sample, sequenced in a study of prognosis after radiotherapy for stage I lung cancer. Using its own MiXCR run on the multiplex PCR reads, TCRdb lists one record per CDR3 protein. In the table there are over 11,000 distinct CDR3 sequences, approximately 30% of which are singletons. Source: PBMCs, taken before or after stereotactic body radiation therapy (not recorded which). The receptors originated from a donor of 50 years or more with non-small cell lung cancer. Both conserved end residues are part of each CDR3. A D gene is named only where the DNA matches it firmly. Where a row states a size, it is once, few, many or the class of an expanded clone; other rows omit it.

TRBJ1-5,TRBD1,many,TRBV20-1,CSADRADQPQHF,TGCAGTGCGGACAGGGCTGATCAGCCCCAGCATTTT
TRBJ2-3,-,many,TRBV29-1,CSVSPRGTYTDTQYF,TGCAGCGTGAGCCCCAGAGGGACCTACACAGATACGCAGTATTTT
TRBJ2-7,-,-,TRBV28,CASRPTIQGIQSEQYF,TGTGCCAGCAGGCCCACAATTCAGGGGATTCAATCAGAGCAGTACTTC
TRBJ2-2,TRBD1,-,TRBV20-1,CSSLGQNTVELFF,TGCAGTTCCCTGGGACAGAACACCGTGGAGCTGTTTTTT
TRBJ2-1,TRBD1,many,TRBV5-1,CASSSGTGGLEQFF,TGCGCCAGCAGCTCCGGGACAGGGGGCCTTGAGCAGTTCTTC
TRBJ2-7,TRBD2,-,TRBV4-1,CASSQVTGTRLYQYF,TGCGCCAGCAGCCAAGTAACCGGGACTAGGCTCTACCAGTACTTC
TRBJ1-1,-,many,TRBV2,CASSKTNTEAFF,TGTGCCAGCAGTAAGACGAACACTGAAGCTTTCTTT
TRBJ1-1,-,many,TRBV3-1,CASSQFPQEGNTEAFF,TGTGCCAGCAGCCAATTCCCCCAAGAGGGGAACACTGAAGCTTTCTTT
TRBJ2-7,-,medium-sized,TRBV2,CASSEGAYGEQYF,TGTGCCAGCAGTGAAGGGGCTTACGGTGAGCAGTACTTC
TRBJ2-5,TRBD1,many,TRBV2,CASKPGQGSGGTQYF,TGTGCCAGCAAACCTGGACAGGGTTCAGGGGGGACCCAGTACTTC
TRBJ1-5,-,many,TRBV6-1,CATRRRLDSVSNQPQHF,TGTGCCACCAGGAGGCGCTTAGACAGTGTTAGCAATCAGCCCCAGCATTTT
TRBJ2-3,-,many,TRBV19,CASRGEAFTDTQYF,TGTGCCAGTCGAGGAGAGGCGTTCACAGATACGCAGTATTTT
TRBJ2-1,TRBD2,many,TRBV3-1,CASSQGLAGDNNEQFF,TGTGCCAGCAGCCAGGGACTAGCGGGGGATAACAATGAGCAGTTCTTC
TRBJ1-2,-,many,TRBV3-1,CASSQVGRGYTF,TGTGCCAGCAGCCAAGTAGGGCGTGGCTACACCTTC
TRBJ2-3,TRBD2,many,TRBV19,CASTGGAGPIDTQYF,TGTGCCAGTACGGGTGGAGCGGGACCTATAGATACGCAGTATTTT
TRBJ1-2,-,-,TRBV20-1,CSARRTDGYGYTF,TGCAGTGCCAGACGCACCGACGGCTATGGCTACACCTTC
TRBJ2-5,-,many,TRBV5-1,CASSLAVVETQYF,TGCGCCAGCAGCTTGGCGGTTGTAGAGACCCAGTACTTC
TRBJ2-2,-,-,TRBV6-1,CVSQGWEAPTGELFF,TGTGTCAGCCAAGGATGGGAGGCCCCCACCGGGGAGCTGTTTTTT
TRBJ2-5,-,-,TRBV6-1,CASSQSGGVETHYF,TGTGCCAGCAGCCAATCGGGCGGAGTGGAGACCCATTATTTC
TRBJ2-7,-,-,TRBV7-9,CASSSGSRDEQYF,TGTGCCAGCAGCTCCGGCAGTAGAGACGAGCAGTACTTC
TRBJ2-7,TRBD2,medium-sized,TRBV3-1,CASSQSREGVYEQYF,TGTGCCAGCAGCCAAAGTCGGGAGGGTGTCTACGAGCAGTACTTC
TRBJ2-5,TRBD1,many,TRBV6-9,CASSYYIAGTGGGETQYF,TGTGCCAGCAGTTACTACATAGCCGGGACAGGGGGTGGGGAGACCCAGTACTTC
TRBJ1-2,-,many,TRBV29-1,CSVGSGPHGYTF,TGCAGCGTTGGGTCAGGGCCGCATGGCTACACCTTC
TRBJ2-7,TRBD2,many,TRBV20-1,CSAKWRGGPVREQYF,TGCAGTGCTAAATGGCGGGGGGGCCCCGTCCGGGAGCAGTACTTC
TRBJ2-2,-,medium-sized,TRBV14,CASSQPGTNTGELFF,TGTGCCAGCAGCCAACCAGGGACGAACACCGGGGAGCTGTTTTTT
TRBJ1-4,-,many,TRBV20-1,CSARGDGSTNEKLFF,TGCAGTGCTAGAGGGGACGGATCAACTAATGAAAAACTGTTTTTT
TRBJ1-1,TRBD1,many,TRBV3-1,CASSRGGQGGNEAFF,TGTGCCAGCAGCCGCGGGGGACAGGGGGGTAATGAAGCTTTCTTT
TRBJ2-7,TRBD2,many,TRBV9,CASSVEPSGKPEQYF,TGTGCCAGCAGCGTAGAGCCTAGCGGGAAGCCCGAGCAGTACTTC
TRBJ1-1,TRBD1,many,TRBV3-1,CASSLQDRGQAFF,TGTGCCAGCAGCCTGCAGGACAGGGGACAAGCTTTCTTT
TRBJ2-7,-,-,TRBV19,CASRGEVEEQYF,TGTGCCAGTAGAGGCGAGGTAGAGGAGCAGTACTTC
TRBJ1-2,-,-,TRBV28,CASIYFRSYGYTF,TGTGCCAGCATTTACTTCAGGTCCTATGGCTACACCTTC
TRBJ2-7,-,many,TRBV20-1,CSASGEGSEQYF,TGCAGTGCTTCAGGAGAGGGGAGCGAGCAGTACTTC
TRBJ2-2,TRBD1,many,TRBV19,CASSALRSGDRNTGELFF,TGTGCCAGTAGTGCCCTCCGGTCTGGGGACAGGAACACCGGGGAGCTGTTTTTT
TRBJ1-1,-,many,TRBV6-1,CASSRNTGTTEAFF,TGTGCCAGCAGTAGGAATACAGGTACCACTGAAGCTTTCTTT
TRBJ2-3,-,-,TRBV24-1,CATSDFLRGHSTDTQYF,TGTGCCACCAGTGATTTTCTTCGCGGACATAGCACAGATACGCAGTATTTT
TRBJ2-3,TRBD1,-,TRBV19,CATSTGGGSDMQYF,TGTGCCACCTCGACAGGGGGGGGCTCGGATATGCAGTATTTT
TRBJ2-5,TRBD2,many,TRBV2,CASSSPKAGQETQYF,TGTGCCAGCAGCTCACCTAAAGCGGGACAAGAGACCCAGTACTTC
TRBJ2-7,TRBD2,-,TRBV6-2/TRBV6-3,CASSGGERPGYEQYF,TGTGCCAGCAGTGGGGGGGAGCGTCCGGGCTACGAGCAGTACTTC
TRBJ2-7,-,medium-sized,TRBV6-1,CASSEALVEQYF,TGTGCCAGCAGTGAAGCGCTCGTCGAGCAGTACTTC
TRBJ2-1,-,medium-sized,TRBV30,CAWMLSGDEQFF,TGTGCCTGGATGCTTTCAGGGGATGAGCAGTTCTTC
TRBJ2-5,TRBD1,many,TRBV2,CASSEPETGLETQYF,TGTGCCAGCAGTGAGCCCGAGACAGGGTTAGAGACCCAGTACTTC
TRBJ2-1,-,medium-sized,TRBV28,CASRGSLANEQFF,TGTGCCAGCAGGGGCTCTTTGGCGAATGAGCAGTTCTTC
TRBJ1-5,TRBD1,-,TRBV6-1,CASKRDRAAGQTQHF,TGTGCCAGCAAACGTGACAGGGCCGCCGGCCAGACCCAGCATTTT
TRBJ2-7,-,many,TRBV20-1,CSAPGIYEQYF,TGCAGTGCTCCCGGGATCTACGAGCAGTACTTC
TRBJ2-1,TRBD2,-,TRBV20-1,CSARGVATGLAGGMTYNEQFF,TGCAGTGCTAGAGGGGTTGCCACAGGACTAGCGGGAGGAATGACCTACAATGAGCAGTTCTTC
TRBJ1-1,-,many,TRBV10-3,CAISRGSNTEAFF,TGTGCCATCAGCAGGGGCAGTAACACTGAAGCTTTCTTT
TRBJ2-7,-,medium-sized,TRBV28,CASSSPIRSYEQYF,TGTGCCAGCAGTTCCCCGATTCGCTCCTACGAGCAGTACTTC